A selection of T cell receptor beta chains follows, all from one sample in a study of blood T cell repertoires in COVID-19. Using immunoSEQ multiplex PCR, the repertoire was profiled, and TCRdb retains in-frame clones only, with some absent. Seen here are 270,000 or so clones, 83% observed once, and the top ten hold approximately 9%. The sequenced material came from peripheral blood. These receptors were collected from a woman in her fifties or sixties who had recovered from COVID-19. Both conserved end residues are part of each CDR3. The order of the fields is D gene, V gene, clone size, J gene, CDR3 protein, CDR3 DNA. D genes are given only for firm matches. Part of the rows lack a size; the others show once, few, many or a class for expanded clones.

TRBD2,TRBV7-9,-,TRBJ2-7,CASSLAGGRSSYEQYF,TGTGCCAGCAGCTTAGCGGGCGGGAGGAGCTCCTACGAGCAGTACTTC
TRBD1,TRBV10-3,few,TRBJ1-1,CAISGQGVGNTEAFF,TGTGCCATCAGTGGTCAGGGGGTCGGGAACACTGAAGCTTTCTTT
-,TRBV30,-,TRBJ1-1,CAWSVQIFTEAFF,TGTGCCTGGAGTGTTCAGATTTTCACTGAAGCTTTCTTT
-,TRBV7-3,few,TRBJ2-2,CASSASGTGELFF,TGTGCCAGCAGCGCCTCGGGCACCGGGGAGCTGTTTTTT
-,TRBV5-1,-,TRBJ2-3,CASSRDSLDTQYF,TGCGCCAGCAGCCGGGACTCCCTAGATACGCAGTATTTT
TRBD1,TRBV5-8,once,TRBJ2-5,CASSFRTGSGETQYF,TGTGCCAGCAGCTTTCGGACAGGGAGTGGAGAGACCCAGTACTTC
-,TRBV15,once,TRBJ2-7,CATSLGGQLAYEQYF,TGTGCCACCAGCCTTGGTGGACAGCTAGCCTACGAGCAGTACTTC
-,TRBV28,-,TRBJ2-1,CATLWGGLGGEQFF,TGTGCCACCCTCTGGGGGGGATTAGGGGGGGAGCAGTTCTTC
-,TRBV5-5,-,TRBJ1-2,CASSPYSGQLANYGYTF,TGTGCCAGCAGCCCCTACTCTGGACAGTTAGCTAACTATGGCTACACCTTC
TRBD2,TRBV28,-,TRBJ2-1,CASSLPPLLAGDGNEQFF,TGTGCCAGCAGTCTCCCCCCTCTACTAGCGGGAGATGGGAATGAGCAGTTCTTC
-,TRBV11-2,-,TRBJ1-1,CASSSERHTEAFF,TGTGCCAGCAGCTCGGAGAGGCACACTGAAGCTTTCTTT
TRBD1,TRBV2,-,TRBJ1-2,CARKDRDRDGYTF,TGTGCCAGGAAGGATCGCGACAGGGATGGCTACACCTTC
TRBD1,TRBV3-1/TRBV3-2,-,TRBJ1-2,CASSPDRGKYGYTF,TGTGCCAGCAGCCCCGACAGGGGAAAATATGGCTACACCTTC
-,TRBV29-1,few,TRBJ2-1,CSVESWVASPNEQFF,TGCAGCGTTGAATCATGGGTAGCGTCTCCAAATGAGCAGTTCTTC
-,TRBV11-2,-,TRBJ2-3,CASSLDRGTDTQYF,TGTGCCAGCAGCTTAGACAGGGGCACAGATACGCAGTATTTT
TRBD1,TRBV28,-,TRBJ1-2,CASRRTGTYGYTF,TGTGCCAGCAGAAGGACAGGGACATATGGCTACACCTTC
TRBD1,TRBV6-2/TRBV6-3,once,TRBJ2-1,CASSRVRQGKNEQFF,TGTGCCAGCAGTAGAGTCCGACAGGGGAAAAATGAGCAGTTCTTC
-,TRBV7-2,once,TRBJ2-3,CASSPPGRASTTDTQYF,TGTGCCAGCAGCCCCCCCGGTCGCGCTAGCACCACAGATACGCAGTATTTT
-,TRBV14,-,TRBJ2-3,CASSLGGGTDTQYF,TGTGCCAGCAGCCTCGGCGGCGGCACAGATACGCAGTATTTT
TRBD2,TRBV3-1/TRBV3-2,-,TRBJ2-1,CASSQSSGGSPNEQFF,TGTGCCAGCAGCCAGTCTAGCGGGGGGTCCCCGAATGAGCAGTTCTTC
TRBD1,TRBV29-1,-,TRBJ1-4,CSVGTGRKLFF,TGCAGCGTTGGGACAGGGAGAAAACTGTTTTTT
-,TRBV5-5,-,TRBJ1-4,CASREYGSNEKLFF,TGTGCCAGCAGGGAGTACGGATCTAATGAAAAACTGTTTTTT
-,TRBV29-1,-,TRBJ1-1,CDLGGADTEAFF,TGCGATTTGGGGGGGGCGGACACTGAAGCTTTCTTT
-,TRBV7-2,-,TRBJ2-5,CASSLTSKETQYF,TGTGCCAGCAGCCTTACTTCAAAAGAGACCCAGTACTTC
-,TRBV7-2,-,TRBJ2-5,CASSSYSGEETQYF,TGTGCCAGCAGCTCCTACAGTGGCGAAGAGACCCAGTACTTC
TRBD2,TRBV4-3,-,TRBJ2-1,CASSQDSRTSGSNEQFF,TGCGCCAGCAGCCAAGATTCCCGGACTAGCGGGAGCAATGAGCAGTTCTTC
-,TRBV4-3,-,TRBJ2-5,CASSQVGAETQYF,TGCGCCAGCAGCCAAGTGGGCGCAGAGACCCAGTACTTC
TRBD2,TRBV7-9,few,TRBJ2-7,CASSSNTGLAEENEQYF,TGTGCCAGCAGCTCCAACACCGGACTAGCGGAGGAAAACGAGCAGTACTTC
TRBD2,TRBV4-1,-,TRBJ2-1,CATTRGGAVGGRSHEQFF,TGCGCCACCACACGGGGGGGGGCCGTGGGCGGGAGGTCCCATGAGCAGTTCTTC
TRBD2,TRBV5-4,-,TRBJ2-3,CASSPKGAGETDTQYF,TGTGCCAGCAGCCCCAAAGGCGCGGGAGAGACAGATACGCAGTATTTT
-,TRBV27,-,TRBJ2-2,CASSLSQGNTGELFF,TGTGCCAGCAGTTTAAGTCAGGGAAACACCGGGGAGCTGTTTTTT
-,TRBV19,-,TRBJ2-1,CASGSGYNEQFF,TGTGCCAGTGGATCAGGGTACAATGAGCAGTTCTTC
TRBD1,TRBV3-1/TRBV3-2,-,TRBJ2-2,CASSHSPGTGAGELFF,TGTGCCAGCAGCCATAGTCCCGGGACAGGAGCCGGGGAGCTGTTTTTT
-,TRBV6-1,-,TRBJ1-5,CASSEVGLGDPQHF,TGTGCCAGCAGTGAAGTCGGTCTGGGCGATCCCCAGCATTTT
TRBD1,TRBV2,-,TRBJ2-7,CASTGTGSTKQYF,TGTGCCAGCACCGGGACAGGGTCTACGAAGCAGTACTTC
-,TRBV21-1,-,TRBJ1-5,CASSKQRVENGNQPQHF,TGTGCCAGCAGCAAACAGAGGGTTGAAAACGGCAATCAGCCCCAGCATTTT
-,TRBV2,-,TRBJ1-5,CASSRQPHQPQHF,TGTGCCAGCAGTAGACAACCTCATCAGCCCCAGCATTTT
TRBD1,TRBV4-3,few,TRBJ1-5,CASSQDRGHNQPQHF,TGCGCCAGCAGCCAAGACAGGGGGCACAATCAGCCCCAGCATTTT
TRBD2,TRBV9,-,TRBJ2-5,CASSATPQGAGVGETQYF,TGTGCCAGCAGCGCCACCCCCCAGGGAGCGGGAGTCGGGGAGACCCAGTACTTC
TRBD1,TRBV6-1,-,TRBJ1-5,CASSELAGGSNQPQHF,TGTGCCAGCAGTGAGCTCGCAGGGGGGAGCAATCAGCCCCAGCATTTT
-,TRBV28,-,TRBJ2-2,CASTRSGELFF,TGTGCCAGCACGCGGTCCGGGGAGCTGTTTTTT
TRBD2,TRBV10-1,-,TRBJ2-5,CASPGTSGGTGEETQYF,TGCGCCAGCCCCGGGACTAGCGGGGGGACGGGGGAAGAGACCCAGTACTTC
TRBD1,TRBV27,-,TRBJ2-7,CASSWGQGFEQYF,TGTGCCAGCAGTTGGGGACAGGGCTTCGAGCAGTACTTC
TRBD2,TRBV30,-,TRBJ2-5,CASFSWLAGGGETQYF,TGTGCCTCGTTTAGTTGGCTAGCGGGGGGAGGAGAGACCCAGTACTTC
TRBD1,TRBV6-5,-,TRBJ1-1,CASSYGAGGVNTEAFF,TGTGCCAGCAGTTACGGGGCAGGGGGCGTTAACACTGAAGCTTTCTTT
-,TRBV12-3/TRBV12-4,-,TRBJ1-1,CASSWTANTEAFF,TGTGCCAGCAGCTGGACAGCAAACACTGAAGCTTTCTTT
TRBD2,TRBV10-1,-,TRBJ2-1,CASSVAGESYNEQFF,TGCGCCAGCAGTGTAGCGGGGGAAAGCTACAATGAGCAGTTCTTC
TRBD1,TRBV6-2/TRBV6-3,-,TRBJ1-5,CASSSRLRTGPGSNQPQHF,TGTGCCAGCAGTTCCCGCTTAAGGACAGGGCCAGGGAGCAATCAGCCCCAGCATTTT
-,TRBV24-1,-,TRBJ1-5,CATSDYEDQPQHF,TGTGCCACCAGTGATTATGAGGATCAGCCCCAGCATTTT
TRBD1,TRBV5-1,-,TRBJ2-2,CASSLKLGQSDNTGELFF,TGCGCCAGCAGCCTCAAATTGGGACAGTCCGACAACACCGGGGAGCTGTTTTTT
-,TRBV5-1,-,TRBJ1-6,CASSLVAGYNSPLHF,TGCGCCAGCAGCTTGGTGGCAGGGTATAATTCACCCCTCCACTTT
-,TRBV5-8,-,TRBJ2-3,CASSLGTETSTDTQYF,TGTGCCAGCAGCCTCGGGACTGAGACTAGCACAGATACGCAGTATTTT
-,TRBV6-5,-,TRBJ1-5,CASSVAQGVGQPQHF,TGTGCCAGCAGCGTGGCACAGGGAGTGGGGCAGCCCCAGCATTTT
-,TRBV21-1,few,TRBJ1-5,CARVRLANFTNQPQHF,TGTGCCAGGGTAAGACTTGCGAATTTCACGAATCAGCCCCAGCATTTT
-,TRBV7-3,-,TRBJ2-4,CASSSQITGSKNIQYF,TGTGCCAGCAGCTCCCAAATCACAGGGTCCAAAAACATTCAGTACTTC
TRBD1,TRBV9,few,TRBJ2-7,CASSGSGTGAYEQYF,TGTGCCAGCAGCGGTTCCGGGACAGGGGCGTACGAGCAGTACTTC
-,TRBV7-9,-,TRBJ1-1,CASSLMMRDTEAFF,TGTGCCAGCAGCTTAATGATGAGGGACACTGAAGCTTTCTTT
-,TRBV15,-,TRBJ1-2,CATSRDGRGNYGYTF,TGTGCCACCAGCAGAGATGGCAGGGGCAACTATGGCTACACCTTC
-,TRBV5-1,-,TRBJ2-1,CASSFEGRRDNEQFF,TGCGCCAGCAGCTTTGAGGGGAGGAGAGACAATGAGCAGTTCTTC